Listed here are 5 T cell receptor beta chains from one sample, sequenced in a study of regulatory T cells in long-lasting Graves disease. Libraries of TCR beta came from iRepertoire HTBI primers plus Arm-PCR of CDR3 regions. Each CDR3 protein is one row after TCRdb ran MiXCR on the multiplex PCR reads. The sample has 350,000 to 450,000 distinct CDR3 sequences, roughly 17% seen once; the top ten hold 30%. Specified time point: newly diagnosed GD, antithyroid drugs for less than 3 months. Construction of the TCR library relied on RNA isolated from PBMCs. The data were also submitted as part of a second study, on T cells in Graves' hyperthyroidism and ophthalmopathy.

The material sequenced was peripheral blood mononuclear cells (PBMCs), taken at new diagnosis, from a patient treated with antithyroid drugs. The origin of the receptors is a man aged 40-49 years with Graves disease.

This clonotype came up many times. The chain links TRBV20-1 to TRBJ1-2; D is perhaps TRBD1 (5 bases). V dropped 1 base and J dropped 5 bases, with 17 bases sitting between them. Germline CDR1 is DFQATT and CDR2 is SNEGSKA (reference sequence). The CDR3 sequence is 15 residues long. For the CDR3, the DNA is TGCAGTGCTAGAGTGGACAAGGAAACTCCTTATGGCTACACCTTC. Its translation: CSARVDKETPYGYTF.

A note on this clonotype: The conserved closing phenylalanine or tryptophan is absent in this CDR3, likely reflecting a read error. The chain recombines TRBV5-1 with TRBJ1-1; D remains unclear. Trimming removed 0 bases from V and 7 bases from J, with 13 bases in between. The CDR3 is made up of 14 amino acids. Per germline, CDR1 SGHRS and CDR2 YFSETQ. In DNA, the CDR3 is TGCGCCAGCAGCTTGGTCCGCCCTGGGATTGAAGCTTTCTCT. Translating gives CASSLVRPGIEAFS.

This clonotype was picked up many times. The chain is built from TRBV29-1 and TRBJ1-1, with a tentative D call TRBD1 (5 bases). Germline V gene lookup returns CDR1 SQVTM and CDR2 ANQGSEA. The CDR3 sequence is 13 residues long. Trimming left V 4 bases short and J 6 bases short, with 15 bases between. In nucleotides, the CDR3 is TGCAGCGTTGGTCAGGGAATAATGGCTGAAGCTTTCTTT. It translates to CSVGQGIMAEAFF.

V is TRBV7-6 and J is TRBJ1-6; weak D call: TRBD1 (5 bases). The CDR3 is 14 residues long. The V gene's germline CDR1 is SGHVS and CDR2 FNYEAQ. The germline V and J ends were trimmed by 2 bases and 7 bases, with 9 bases remaining between them. CDR3 sequence: CASSLRDGNSPLHF. The CDR3 region has the DNA TGTGCCAGCAGCTTAAGGGACGGAAATTCACCCCTCCACTTT.

The genes are TRBV2 and TRBJ2-7, with 10 bases identical to TRBD1. The junction had 6 bases not matched to a gene; V was cut back by 7 bases and J by 6 bases. The CDR3 has 13 residues. CDR1 and CDR2 from the germline V gene are SNHLY and FYNNEI. CDR3 amino acids: CASTRQGASEQYF. CDR3 in DNA: TGTGCCAGCACCCGACAGGGGGCGAGCGAGCAGTACTTC.